The next 20 T cell receptor beta chains were all read from a single sample in a study of CD8 T cells in ankylosing spondylitis. One entry per CDR3 protein, called by TCRdb with MiXCR from the 5' RACE reads. The repertoire holds about 190,000 distinct CDR3 sequences, with 13% as singletons. Sequencing input: blood, either unsorted or a sorted T cell fraction (not recorded which). These receptors all stem from a female donor with ankylosing spondylitis or in good health (not recorded which).

This clonotype was detected ten times or more. The V call is TRBV6-2 or TRBV6-3, the J call TRBJ1-1; D remains unclear. Trimming left V 3 bases short and J 5 bases short, with 13 bases between. The CDR3 is made up of 14 amino acids. Germline V lookup: CDR1 MNHEY, CDR2 SVGEGT. CDR3: CASSYPQMGTEAFF. CDR3 sequence (DNA): TGTGCCAGCAGTTATCCACAGATGGGGACTGAAGCTTTCTTT.

The chain links TRBV20-1 to TRBJ2-1; unclear D gene. Trimming stripped 3 bases from V and 4 bases from J, with 10 bases between. CDR1 is DFQATT and CDR2 is SNEGSKA in the germline V gene (reference sequence). This CDR3 has 13 residues. The CDR3 nucleotides are TGCAGTGCTAGGGGAAAGGAGTACAATGAGCAGTTCTTC. It translates to CSARGKEYNEQFF.

This clonotype has a count of ten or more. V is TRBV12-3 or TRBV12-4 and J is TRBJ1-6; possible D gene TRBD1, 5 bases. This CDR3 region has 14 residues. Trimming stripped 7 bases from V and 7 bases from J, with 14 bases between. The CDR3 reads CASTGYGDNSPLHF. The CDR3 DNA reads TGTGCCAGCACCGGTTACGGGGACAATTCACCCCTCCACTTT.

This clonotype has a count of ten or more. V gene TRBV5-1 combines with J gene TRBJ2-7; 8 positions agree with TRBD2. J was trimmed by 0 bases and V by 5 bases; bases with no gene match: 4. The CDR3 contains 14 residues. CDR1 is SGHRS and CDR2 is YFSETQ in the germline V gene. CDR3 region: CASRPGTSSYEQYF. The CDR3 DNA sequence: TGCGCCAGCAGGCCCGGGACTAGCTCCTACGAGCAGTACTTC.

This chain joins TRBV20-1 and TRBJ2-7; 14 bases match TRBD2. Germline V gives CDR1 DFQATT, CDR2 SNEGSKA (reference sequence). Germline trimming cut 0 bases from V and 5 bases from J; bases unmatched to any gene: 3. The CDR3 length is 15 residues. CDR3 sequence: CSARERTSGRNEQYF. The DNA for the CDR3 is TGCAGTGCTAGAGAGCGGACTAGCGGGAGGAACGAGCAGTACTTC.

This clonotype was counted ten times or more. The CDR3 region has the DNA TGTGCCAGCAGCTTCATTGGGGCGGCGGGAGAGCAGTACTTC. It translates to CASSFIGAAGEQYF. The chain uses TRBV7-2 and TRBJ2-7; D perhaps matches TRBD2 (6 bases). This CDR3 contains 14 residues. Trimming removed 3 bases at V and 7 bases at J, with 16 bases between. Germline V gene lookup returns CDR1 SGHTA and CDR2 FQGNSA.

Only a few counts were recorded for this clonotype. The chain carries TRBV7-2 and TRBJ2-7, with D hard to call. The CDR3 runs to 11 residues. Germline lookup yields CDR1 SGHTA and CDR2 FQGNSA. Trimming left V 5 bases short and J 0 bases short, with 2 bases between. The CDR3 region is CASSISYEQYF. CDR3 sequence (DNA): TGTGCCAGCAGCATCTCCTACGAGCAGTACTTC.

This clonotype was recorded a few times. The chain links TRBV3-1 to TRBJ2-3; D is possibly TRBD2 (6 bases). The CDR3 spans 15 residues. The V gene lost 3 bases and the J gene lost 5 bases, with 15 bases spanning the gap. Per germline, CDR1 LGHDT and CDR2 YNNKEL (reference sequence). CDR3 in DNA: TGTGCCAGCAGCCATACCACGGGGGTTTTAGATACGCAGTATTTT. Protein sequence: CASSHTTGVLDTQYF.

The gene calls are TRBV7-2 and TRBJ2-3, with no clear D. V was shortened by 5 bases and J by 6 bases, with 12 bases between the two germline ends. Germline CDR1 reads SGHTA; CDR2 reads FQGNSA. The CDR3 is 13 amino acids. The CDR3 spells CASSQNNVDTQYF. CDR3 nucleotide sequence: TGTGCCAGCAGCCAAAACAATGTGGATACGCAGTATTTT. The whole variable domain, filled in from reference TRBV7-2 and TRBJ2-3, reads GAGVSQSPSNKVTEKGKDVELRCDPISGHTALYWYRQSLGQGLEFLIYFQGNSAPDKSGLPSDRFSAERTGGSVSTLTIQRTQQEDSAVYLCASSQNNVDTQYFGPGTRLTVL.

The chain's CDR3 is CAWSIERLHNEQFF. CDR3 DNA: TGTGCCTGGAGTATTGAGAGACTCCACAATGAGCAGTTCTTC. The rearrangement uses TRBV30 and TRBJ2-1, with D unclear. The ends were cut back, 2 bases at V and 5 bases at J, with 13 bases in the middle. This CDR3 is built from 14 residues. The germline V gene has CDR1 GTSNPN and CDR2 SVGIG (reference sequence).

On this clonotype: With a much larger clone just one base away, this may be a read error. V usage is TRBV24-1 and J usage is TRBJ2-7; TRBD1 matches 8 bases. Germline values: CDR1 KGHDR, CDR2 SFDVKD. V lost 9 bases and J lost 2; bases outside the gene matches: 8. This CDR3 spans 14 amino acids. The CDR3 DNA is TGTGCCACCGGCTCCGGGACAGGACCCTACGAGCAGTACTTC. As protein: CATGSGTGPYEQYF.

This clonotype was counted ten times or more. The rearrangement joins TRBV23-1 to TRBJ2-2; possibly TRBD1 or TRBD2 for D (5 bases each). TRBV23-1 is an ORF, and what it does is uncertain. This CDR3 has 16 amino acids. Trimming removed 2 bases from V and 2 bases from J, with 12 bases in between. The CDR3 region is CASSQLDGTNTGELFF. The CDR3 DNA reads as TGCGCCAGCAGTCAACTCGACGGGACCAACACCGGGGAGCTGTTTTTT.

This clonotype was recorded many times. J is TRBJ2-2 and V is TRBV7-2, with D perhaps TRBD1 (6 bases). The germline gives CDR1 SGHTA, CDR2 FQGNSA. The CDR3 has 16 amino acids. V was trimmed by 1 base and J by 7 bases, leaving 16 bases between them. CDR3 DNA: TGTGCCAGCAGCTTAGAACGGATGGGGGCCGGCGGGGAGCTGTTTTTT. Protein product: CASSLERMGAGGELFF.

The rearrangement joins TRBV19 to TRBJ2-2; D unclear. Between the trimmed V and J ends, which lost 0 bases and 0 bases, there was a span of 2 bases. This CDR3 contains 14 residues. Germline CDR1 is LNHDA and CDR2 is SQIVND (reference sequence). CDR3: CASSIDPNTGELFF. CDR3 DNA: TGTGCCAGTAGTATAGACCCGAACACCGGGGAGCTGTTTTTT.

This clonotype showed up many times. The rearrangement joins TRBV5-1 to TRBJ2-1, with TRBD2 as a possible D gene (6 bases). The CDR3 is 16 residues long. Trimming removed 0 bases from V and 1 base from J, with 11 bases in between. Looked up from germline, CDR1 is SGHRS and CDR2 is YFSETQ. CDR3 coding DNA: TGCGCCAGCAGCTTGGAAAAGCGGGCTTCCTACAATGAGCAGTTCTTC. Translating gives CASSLEKRASYNEQFF.

This clonotype was observed at least ten times. The genes are TRBV29-1 and TRBJ1-2; possibly TRBD1 for D (5 bases). Germline V gives CDR1 SQVTM, CDR2 ANQGSEA. V shed 0 bases and J shed 7 bases, with 9 bases lying between them. CDR3 length equals 12 residues. The CDR3 here is CSVEEGGTGYTF. The CDR3 DNA follows: TGCAGCGTTGAAGAGGGAGGGACTGGCTACACCTTC.

Concerning this clonotype itself: Since a much larger clone is just one base distant, this may be a read error. J is TRBJ2-1 and V is TRBV5-1; 7 bases align to TRBD1. The CDR3 has 14 residues. Germline lookup yields CDR1 SGHRS and CDR2 YFSETQ. The CDR3 nucleotides are TGCGCCAGCAGCTTCGGGACAGAGAACAATGAGCAGCTCTTC. Protein: CASSFGTENNEQLF.

This clonotype showed up just a few times. The chain employs TRBV5-1 and TRBJ2-3; 9 nucleotides line up with TRBD1. With V trimmed by 0 bases and J by 4 bases, 3 bases remained unmatched. Germline V lookup: CDR1 SGHRS, CDR2 YFSETQ. This CDR3 has 15 amino acids. CDR3 in DNA: TGCGCCAGCAGCTTGGAGGGACAGGGTCCAGATACGCAGTATTTT. It yields the protein CASSLEGQGPDTQYF.

This clonotype came up many times. The chain combines TRBV10-3 with TRBJ1-1; D is unresolved. The germline CDR1 and CDR2 sequences are ENHRY and SYGVKD. Trimming stripped 5 bases from V and 2 bases from J, with 15 bases between. CDR3 length: 15 amino acids. CDR3 DNA: TGTGCCATCAGTTCCCAGAGTAGTGAAAACACTGAAGCTTTCTTT. Translated, it gives CAISSQSSENTEAFF.

At least ten counts were recorded for this clonotype. The chain is built from TRBV28 and TRBJ2-1; D possibly uses TRBD1 or TRBD2 (6 bases each). V was pared by 6 bases and J by 3 bases, with 15 bases between. The germline V gene encodes CDR1 MDHEN and CDR2 SYDVKM. This CDR3 is 15 amino acids long. The CDR3 nucleotides read TGTGCCAGCAGCTCGGCCGGGGGCAGCTACAATGAGCAGTTCTTC. This translates into CASSSAGGSYNEQFF.